One and the same sample provided the 2 T cell receptor beta chains below, sequenced in a study of OX40 agonist ivuxolimab in advanced cancers. Libraries were prepared by immunoSEQ multiplex PCR; TCRdb keeps only in-frame clonotypes and omits some of them. The table includes around 20,000 clones, about 76% detected once. This specimen consisted of CD4+ or CD8+ T cells sorted from blood, obtained in a trial of the OX40 agonist ivuxolimab. All receptors come from an adult with an advanced solid tumor such as melanoma, head and neck, liver or kidney cancer.

The gene calls are TRBV6-5 and TRBJ1-3; D call uncertain. The V gene lost 3 bases and the J gene lost 8 bases, with 8 bases spanning the gap. The CDR3 contains 12 residues. CDR1 is MNHEY, CDR2 SVGAGI, per germline. The CDR3 DNA is TGTGCCAGCAGTTATCTTGGGGACACCATATATTTT. Its protein product is CASSYLGDTIYF.

The chain carries TRBV6-4 and TRBJ1-4; D may be TRBD1 (5 bases). Germline values: CDR1 MRHNA, CDR2 SNTAGT. V gave up 0 bases and J gave up 6 bases, with 14 bases separating them. The CDR3 has 16 residues. DNA of the CDR3: TGTGCCAGCAGTGACTCTGTAGGCAGGGAAGATGAAAAACTGTTTTTT. It codes for CASSDSVGREDEKLFF.